What follows are 28 T cell receptor beta chains derived from one specimen sequenced in a study of blood T cell repertoires in COVID-19. Sequenced by immunoSEQ multiplex PCR; TCRdb stores in-frame clones only, minus some. The sample carries 150,000 to 200,000 clones, 80% to 85% recorded once. The sample taken for sequencing was peripheral blood. These receptors all stem from a woman in her seventies with COVID-19, enrolled during active disease.

This chain joins TRBV28 and TRBJ1-5, with D unresolved. Germline V gene data show CDR1 as MDHEN and CDR2 as SYDVKM. Trimming took 10 bases from V and 0 from J, leaving 7 bases between them. The CDR3 is 12 amino acids. CDR3 in amino acids: CAIQSSNQPQHF. In DNA, the CDR3 is TGTGCCATCCAGTCTAGCAATCAGCCCCAGCATTTT.

This sequence joins TRBV7-9 and TRBJ2-7; D uncertain. CDR1 SEHNR and CDR2 FQNEAQ come from the germline V gene (reference sequence). Trimming pared 1 base from V and 3 bases from J, leaving 13 bases between. This CDR3 spans 15 amino acids. The CDR3 is CASSLVGDVDYEQYF. Here the CDR3 DNA reads TGTGCCAGCAGCTTAGTCGGAGACGTTGACTACGAGCAGTACTTC.

V gene TRBV3-1 (or the pseudogene TRBV3-2) combines with J gene TRBJ2-7; D gene unclear. The V end lost 7 bases, the J end lost 1 base, and 20 bases lay between the germline ends. This CDR3 has 16 amino acids. Germline CDR1 LGHDT, CDR2 YNNKEL (reference sequence). The CDR3: CASTPRADTNSYEQYF. Here the CDR3 DNA reads TGTGCCAGCACCCCAAGAGCCGATACCAATTCCTACGAGCAGTACTTC.

This clone appeared a few times. The chain joins TRBV24-1 to TRBJ2-3; 11 bases map to TRBD2. CDR1 and CDR2 from the germline V gene are KGHDR and SFDVKD. The CDR3 is 14 residues long. With V trimmed by 9 bases and J by 2 bases, 3 bases remained unmatched. In DNA form, the CDR3 reads TGTGCCACCGGGACTAGCGGATACACAGATACGCAGTATTTT. Protein: CATGTSGYTDTQYF.

This chain links TRBV7-2 with TRBJ2-2; 11 bases align to TRBD2. Trimming cost V 5 bases and J 6 bases; bases outside gene matches: 5. Germline lookup yields CDR1 SGHTA and CDR2 FQGNSA. The CDR3 consists of 15 residues. CDR3 nucleotide sequence: TGTGCCAGCAGCCCTAGCGGGAGGCTCGCCGGGGAGCTGTTTTTT. It is translated as CASSPSGRLAGELFF. Together with reference TRBV7-2 and TRBJ2-2, the CDR3 gives the full variable domain: GAGVSQSPSNKVTEKGKDVELRCDPISGHTALYWYRQSLGQGLEFLIYFQGNSAPDKSGLPSDRFSAERTGGSVSTLTIQRTQQEDSAVYLCASSPSGRLAGELFFGEGSRLTVL.

This chain links TRBV27 with TRBJ1-5; 7 bases map to TRBD1. V dropped 5 bases and J dropped 6; count of bases not matched to a gene: 10. The germline gives CDR1 MNHEY, CDR2 SMNVEV (reference sequence). This CDR3 is 15 amino acids long. In DNA form, the CDR3 reads TGTGCCAGCAGTCCCCTCGACAGGGCTGTTCAGCCCCAGCATTTT. The encoded protein is CASSPLDRAVQPQHF.

The CDR3 sequence is CASSPGGREVNEQFF. The DNA of the CDR3 is TGTGCCAGCTCACCGGGAGGGAGGGAAGTTAATGAGCAGTTCTTC. The rearrangement links TRBV18 to TRBJ2-1; 7 bases line up with TRBD2. This CDR3 has 15 residues. Germline V lookup: CDR1 KGHSH, CDR2 LQKENI. The J segment lost 7 bases and the V segment lost 3 bases, leaving 9 bases of the junction unmatched.

V gene TRBV4-2 combines with J gene TRBJ2-1; 10 bases are shared with TRBD2. V lost 0 bases to trimming and J lost 6 bases; unmatched junction nucleotides: 8. CDR1 and CDR2 (germline): LGHNA, YNFKEQ. CDR3 length: 17 residues. CDR3 coding DNA: TGTGCCAGCAGCCAAGATCGGGGGCTAGCGGGAGTCAATGAGCAGTTCTTC. The encoded protein is CASSQDRGLAGVNEQFF.

The CDR3 nucleotides read TGTGCCAGCAGCCAAGAAACCGGCGCGACGCGACTGGGAGTTAAAGCTTTCTTT. This encodes CASSQETGATRLGVKAFF. The chain employs TRBV4-2 and TRBJ1-1, with no clear D. V gave up 0 bases and J gave up 9 bases, with 26 bases separating them. Germline V gene sequence: CDR1 LGHNA, CDR2 YNFKEQ. The CDR3 runs to 18 residues.

This chain links TRBV7-8 with TRBJ2-7; D remains ambiguous. Germline V gene data show CDR1 as SGHVS and CDR2 as FQNEAQ. The V end lost 3 bases, the J end lost 7 bases, and 13 bases lay between the germline ends. The CDR3 loop spans 13 amino acids. CDR3 DNA: TGTGCCAGCAGCTTTAATCCCCAACTGGAGCAGTACTTC. It is translated as CASSFNPQLEQYF.

The rearrangement uses TRBV6-5 and TRBJ2-3, with 11 bases fitting TRBD2. After removal of 7 bases from V and 5 bases from J, the junction contained 5 bases not matched to a gene. Germline V gene lookup returns CDR1 MNHEY and CDR2 SVGAGI. The CDR3 loop spans 14 amino acids. CDR3 nucleotide sequence: TGTGCCAGCAACGTAGCGGGAGGGAAAGATACGCAGTATTTT. Translating gives CASNVAGGKDTQYF.

V usage is TRBV24-1 and J usage is TRBJ2-5; 16 bases line up with TRBD2. The V gene end was trimmed by 3 bases and the J gene end by 2 bases; junction bases not matched to a gene: 5. The CDR3 runs 18 residues. Germline V CDR1 and CDR2: KGHDR, SFDVKD. This CDR3 is CATSDAPGLAGGQETQYF. DNA of the CDR3: TGTGCCACCAGTGATGCACCGGGACTAGCGGGAGGGCAAGAGACCCAGTACTTC.

The chain combines TRBV12-5 with TRBJ2-7; TRBD1 might be the D (6 bases). This CDR3 is 12 amino acids long. V was cut by 7 bases and J by 5 bases, with 12 bases left in between. Germline V gene lookup returns CDR1 LGHNT and CDR2 FRNRAP. The CDR3 DNA sequence: TGTGCTAGTGCCAGAGACAGGCACGAGCAGTACTTC. It encodes CASARDRHEQYF.

The chain joins TRBV4-2 to TRBJ2-7; maybe TRBD2 (7 bases). The CDR3 runs 15 residues. In germline, CDR1 is LGHNA, CDR2 YNFKEQ. Trimming took off 8 bases at V and 9 bases at J, with 26 bases between the two ends. Written as DNA, the CDR3 is TGTGCCAGCGGTTGGATTAGCGGGCGACAGGTGGGGCAGTACTTC. Its translation is CASGWISGRQVGQYF.

J is TRBJ2-3 and V is TRBV18; D may be TRBD2 (5 bases). V was shortened by 3 bases and J by 4 bases, with 11 bases between the two germline ends. CDR3 size: 14 residues. Germline V gene lookup returns CDR1 KGHSH and CDR2 LQKENI. CDR3 nucleotide sequence: TGTGCCAGCTCACCCGGACTCGCCCCAGATACGCAGTATTTT. Translation gives CASSPGLAPDTQYF.

This clone is a singleton in its sample. The chain is built from TRBV19 and TRBJ2-2, with 7 bases aligning to TRBD2. The CDR3 is 14 amino acids. The germline gives CDR1 LNHDA, CDR2 SQIVND (reference sequence). J gave up 6 bases and V 8 bases, and 9 bases lay outside the gene matches. CDR3 protein: CASLREAGAGELFF. The CDR3 DNA reads as TGTGCCAGTCTCCGGGAGGCCGGAGCCGGGGAGCTGTTTTTT.

Notes on this clone: The conserved phenylalanine or tryptophan normally closing the CDR3 is absent here, so this likely arose from a read error. The DNA is left out, because the CDR3 cannot be placed on it with certainty; the CDR3 is given as TCRdb lists it. The chain recombines TRBV6-1 with TRBJ1-2; the table's D call, TRBD1, has no DNA check behind it. The CDR3 is 13 amino acids in total, end residues counted. Germline V gene lookup returns CDR1 MNHNS and CDR2 SASEGT. This CDR3 is CASSEEGLFPPNR.

This clone was counted a few times. This chain uses TRBV4-3 with TRBJ1-1; 7 bases are shared with TRBD1. CDR1 and CDR2 from the germline V gene are LGHNA and YSLEER. The CDR3 length is 15 residues. V trimming: 2 bases; J trimming: 0 bases; junction bases outside the gene matches: 3. CDR3 bases: TGCGCCAGCAGCCAAAAGGACAGGTTGAACACTGAAGCTTTCTTT. Its protein product is CASSQKDRLNTEAFF.

J is TRBJ2-1 and V is TRBV29-1, with TRBD2 matching over 14 bases. From germline, CDR1 is SQVTM and CDR2 ANQGSEA. The CDR3 loop spans 13 amino acids. The J segment lost 9 bases and the V segment lost 8 bases, leaving 6 bases of the junction unmatched. This CDR3 is CSSGTSGGLEQFF. CDR3 DNA: TGCAGCTCCGGGACTAGCGGGGGACTTGAGCAGTTCTTC.

CDR3 loop: CASSAQGNQPQHF. The CDR3 DNA follows: TGTGCCAGTAGTGCCCAGGGAAACCAGCCCCAGCATTTT. The chain employs TRBV19 and TRBJ1-5, with a tentative D call TRBD1 (5 bases). There are 13 residues in the CDR3. Trimming removed 5 bases from V and 7 bases from J, with 12 bases in between. Germline V gives CDR1 LNHDA, CDR2 SQIVND (reference sequence).

The V call is TRBV29-1, the J call TRBJ2-5; the match to TRBD2 covers 9 bases. The CDR3 is 14 residues long. Germline V gene lookup returns CDR1 SQVTM and CDR2 ANQGSEA. Trimming at V came to 8 bases and at J to 1 base, leaving 8 bases not matched to a gene. CDR3 sequence (DNA): TGCAGCTACCGACTAGCGGCAAGCCAAGAGACCCAGTACTTC. It codes for CSYRLAASQETQYF.

The rearrangement uses TRBV30 and TRBJ2-7; 7 nucleotides match TRBD2. The germline V gene encodes CDR1 GTSNPN and CDR2 SVGIG (reference sequence). V lost 0 bases, J lost 2 bases, and 1 base stayed unmatched. The CDR3 spans 13 residues. CDR3 DNA: TGTGCCTGGAGTGTCAGCGGGACCTACGAGCAGTACTTC. Encoded protein: CAWSVSGTYEQYF.

This chain joins TRBV5-4 and TRBJ2-3; the D is unclear. CDR3 length: 13 amino acids. Germline CDR1 reads SGHNT; CDR2 reads YYREEE (reference sequence). The V gene lost 4 bases and the J gene lost 0 bases, with 6 bases spanning the gap. Written as DNA, the CDR3 is TGTGCCAGCAGCCCGTTTAGCACAGATACGCAGTATTTT. Translation gives CASSPFSTDTQYF.

This sequence joins TRBV6-5 and TRBJ1-6; tentative D call: TRBD1 (6 bases). V lost 2 bases and J lost 10, with 15 bases in between. The CDR3 contains 15 residues. Germline V CDR1 and CDR2: MNHEY, SVGAGI. The CDR3 nucleotides read TGTGCCAGCAGTTACCGGGACATCCAGGTCTCACCCCTCCACTTT. Its protein product is CASSYRDIQVSPLHF.

This chain connects TRBV7-2 to TRBJ2-3; D is ambiguous. V lost 3 bases to trimming and J lost 0 bases, with 10 bases between them. Germline V gene sequence: CDR1 SGHTA, CDR2 FQGNSA. The CDR3 is 15 residues long. The CDR3 DNA reads as TGTGCCAGCAGCTTTGAGCACAGAAGCACAGATACGCAGTATTTT. The encoded protein is CASSFEHRSTDTQYF.

The sample holds a few counts of this clone. The rearrangement uses TRBV5-1 and TRBJ1-2; tentative D call: TRBD1 (6 bases). The CDR3 length is 14 residues. Germline assignment: CDR1 SGHRS and CDR2 YFSETQ. V was pared by 2 bases and J by 7 bases, with 15 bases between. The CDR3 loop is CASSFSLRGGGYTF. DNA for the CDR3: TGCGCCAGCAGCTTTTCCCTCAGGGGTGGTGGCTACACCTTC.

The chain combines TRBV27 with TRBJ2-7; 7 nucleotides agree with TRBD1. The germline V gene encodes CDR1 MNHEY and CDR2 SMNVEV (reference sequence). This CDR3 spans 13 amino acids. The junction had 11 bases not matched to a gene; V was cut back by 5 bases and J by 10 bases. The CDR3 protein is CASSRTGSPVQYF. CDR3 DNA sequence: TGTGCCAGCAGTCGGACAGGTTCCCCGGTACAGTACTTC.

The chain has TRBV5-4 and TRBJ2-3, with D perhaps TRBD2 (6 bases). With 5 bases removed from V and 0 bases from J, the gap between germline ends came to 16 bases. This CDR3 is built from 16 residues. From germline, CDR1 is SGHNT and CDR2 YYREEE (reference sequence). The CDR3 DNA is TGTGCCAGCAGTAACAGACTAGGGTCTAGCACAGATACGCAGTATTTT. Amino acids: CASSNRLGSSTDTQYF.